Below are 32 T cell receptor beta chains sequenced from a single sample in a study of radiation and T cells in renal cell carcinoma. The protocol was immunoSEQ multiplex PCR, while the TCRdb copy is restricted to in-frame clones and leaves out a portion. This table has about 150,000 clones, 88% appearing once. Time point of the sample: baseline pretreatment blood. Treatment here: 15 Gy SBRT to primary tumor, nephrectomy 4 weeks later. The sequenced sample was blood, obtained from a patient whose treatment included radiotherapy and nephrectomy. The receptors come from a woman in her 70s with renal cell carcinoma.

This rearrangement joins TRBV7-9 to TRBJ1-6; D remains unclear. The CDR3 totals 12 residues. Germline-derived CDR1 and CDR2 are SEHNR and FQNEAQ (reference sequence). Trimming stripped 5 bases from V and 15 bases from J, with 14 bases between. CDR3 sequence reads: CASSRTVTDLHF. Here the CDR3 DNA reads TGTGCCAGCAGCCGGACTGTTACGGACCTCCACTTT.

The rearrangement links TRBV2 to TRBJ2-2; no reliable D call. Trimming took 2 bases from V and 5 from J, leaving 12 bases between them. The CDR3 totals 15 residues. Germline CDR1 and CDR2: SNHLY and FYNNEI. In DNA form, the CDR3 reads TGTGCCAGCAGTGAAAGTCAGGCCCGGACCGGGGAGCTGTTTTTT. It codes for CASSESQARTGELFF.

The genes are TRBV5-6 and TRBJ1-6, with unresolved D. The V and J ends lost 0 bases and 7 bases respectively, with 11 bases between them. Germline V gene sequence: CDR1 SGHDT, CDR2 YYEEEE. The CDR3 is 15 residues long. The CDR3 DNA reads as TGTGCCAGCAGCTTGGGACCCATGGGAAATTCACCCCTCCACTTT. This encodes CASSLGPMGNSPLHF.

This rearrangement joins TRBV6-5 to TRBJ1-1; tentatively, D is TRBD1 (5 bases). Trimming stripped 5 bases from V and 11 bases from J, with 18 bases between. Germline V CDR1 and CDR2: MNHEY, SVGAGI. This CDR3 is 13 amino acids long. The CDR3 here is CASSPGTAKAAFF. CDR3 in DNA: TGTGCCAGCAGTCCCGGGACGGCAAAGGCGGCTTTCTTT.

The chain combines TRBV19 with TRBJ1-2, with D possibly matching TRBD1 (6 bases). V was shortened by 2 bases and J by 3 bases, with 19 bases between the two germline ends. Germline CDR1 is LNHDA and CDR2 is SQIVND (reference sequence). The CDR3 runs to 17 residues. CDR3 sequence: CASSIRQGMRLDYGYTF. Here the CDR3 DNA reads TGTGCCAGTAGTATAAGGCAGGGGATGAGGTTGGACTATGGCTACACCTTC.

The V call is TRBV2, the J call TRBJ2-1, with TRBD2 matching over 11 bases. Trimming cost V 7 bases and J 1 base; bases outside gene matches: 6. Per germline, CDR1 SNHLY and CDR2 FYNNEI. The CDR3 is 16 residues long. In nucleotides, the CDR3 is TGTGCCAGCACCAAGACTAGCGGGGATTCCTACAATGAGCAGTTCTTC. Translation: CASTKTSGDSYNEQFF.

The chain combines TRBV7-2 with TRBJ2-7; D is perhaps TRBD1 (6 bases). The V gene lost 5 bases and the J gene lost 0 bases, with 11 bases spanning the gap. The CDR3 length is 14 residues. CDR1 and CDR2 (germline): SGHTA, FQGNSA. The CDR3: CASSKDSYSYEQYF. The CDR3 bases are TGTGCCAGCAGCAAGGACAGCTACTCCTACGAGCAGTACTTC.

This rearrangement joins TRBV6-1 to TRBJ1-2; 9 bases are a match to TRBD1. The CDR3 sequence is 14 residues long. CDR1 and CDR2 (germline): MNHNS, SASEGT. V lost 5 bases, J lost 4 bases, and 5 bases stayed unmatched. CDR3 sequence (DNA): TGTGCCAGCAGTACAGGGGGCGCGGGCTATGGCTACACCTTC. It specifies CASSTGGAGYGYTF.

V and J are TRBV6-6 and TRBJ1-2; no firm D call. V dropped 6 bases and J dropped 8 bases, with 10 bases sitting between them. CDR1 and CDR2 from the germline V gene are MNHNY and SVGAGI (reference sequence). The CDR3 runs to 11 residues. The CDR3 nucleotides read TGTGCCAGCAGCACTGGTGGAGGCTACACCTTC. Its translation: CASSTGGGYTF.

J is TRBJ1-2 and V is TRBV28, with 8 bases matching TRBD1. V shed 6 bases and J 8 bases; nucleotides not matched to a gene: 11. Per germline, CDR1 MDHEN and CDR2 SYDVKM. The CDR3 runs 14 residues. The CDR3 nucleotides read TGTGCCAGCAGATATCAGGACAGGGTGGACGGCTACACCTTC. This encodes CASRYQDRVDGYTF.

The gene calls are TRBV9 and TRBJ2-2; weak D call: TRBD2 (6 bases). Trimming removed 3 bases at V and 0 bases at J, with 15 bases between. This CDR3 spans 17 amino acids. CDR1 and CDR2 (germline): SGDLS, YYNGEE. The CDR3 DNA reads as TGTGCCAGCAGCGCCAAGCACCGGGACTCGAACACCGGGGAGCTGTTTTTT. Amino acids: CASSAKHRDSNTGELFF.

A few counts support this clone. V usage is TRBV7-9 and J usage is TRBJ2-1; 9 positions match TRBD1. V shed 4 bases, J shed 5 bases, and the junction held 9 bases outside the gene matches. Germline CDR1 SEHNR, CDR2 FQNEAQ (reference sequence). This CDR3 spans 16 amino acids. The CDR3 reads CASSSPDRGRDNEQFF. For the CDR3, the DNA is TGTGCCAGCAGCTCCCCGGACAGGGGCCGCGACAATGAGCAGTTCTTC.

DNA of the CDR3: TGTGCCAGCAGCTACTTCACAGGTTATGGCTACACCTTC. It encodes CASSYFTGYGYTF. The chain links TRBV14 to TRBJ1-2; tentative D call: TRBD1 (5 bases). V lost 5 bases to trimming and J lost 5 bases, with 12 bases between them. This CDR3 spans 13 amino acids. The germline gives CDR1 SGHDN, CDR2 FVKESK.

The rearrangement joins TRBV28 to TRBJ1-5, with 7 bases matching TRBD1. V was clipped by 5 bases and J by 6 bases; unmatched bases: 4. This CDR3 contains 13 residues. Germline V gives CDR1 MDHEN, CDR2 SYDVKM. CDR3 nucleotides: TGTGCCAGCAGTAGGGCAGGGGGTCAGCCCCAGCATTTT. As protein: CASSRAGGQPQHF.

CDR3 sequence: CASSLRVSYEQYF. The CDR3 bases are TGTGCCAGCAGTCTCCGGGTCTCCTACGAGCAGTACTTC. The chain links TRBV27 to TRBJ2-7; D gene uncertain. The CDR3 runs to 13 residues. Looked up from germline, CDR1 is MNHEY and CDR2 is SMNVEV (reference sequence). Between the trimmed V and J ends, which lost 5 bases and 0 bases, there was a span of 8 bases.

The rearrangement uses TRBV27 and TRBJ1-2, with 8 bases fitting TRBD1. The CDR3 spans 12 residues. J was trimmed by 6 bases and V by 7 bases; bases with no gene match: 4. Per the germline V gene, CDR1 is MNHEY and CDR2 is SMNVEV (reference sequence). The CDR3 bases are TGTGCCAGCAAACGGACAGGGCATGGCTACACCTTC. It specifies CASKRTGHGYTF.

This sequence joins TRBV19 and TRBJ1-2; D may be TRBD1 (6 bases). This CDR3 has 15 amino acids. CDR1 is LNHDA and CDR2 is SQIVND in the germline V gene (reference sequence). The germline V and J ends were trimmed by 5 bases and 4 bases, with 17 bases remaining between them. CDR3 bases: TGTGCCAGTAGTCCAAGCCACCGGACAGTCTATGGCTACACCTTC. Encoded protein: CASSPSHRTVYGYTF.

This chain links TRBV7-8 with TRBJ2-1; 10 nucleotides agree with TRBD2. V trimming: 8 bases; J trimming: 6 bases; junction bases outside the gene matches: 7. The length of the CDR3 is 14 residues. The germline CDR1 and CDR2 sequences are SGHVS and FQNEAQ. The CDR3 nucleotides are TGTGCCAGCGACAGCGGGGGGGCCCTCAATGAGCAGTTCTTC. This sequence encodes CASDSGGALNEQFF.

CDR3 region: CASSSGDTEYQETQYF. The CDR3 coding sequence is TGTGCCAGCAGCTCCGGGGACACCGAGTACCAAGAGACCCAGTACTTC. The chain links TRBV5-4 to TRBJ2-5; a possible D gene is TRBD1 (6 bases). Between the trimmed V and J ends, which lost 3 bases and 0 bases, there was a span of 15 bases. The germline gives CDR1 SGHNT, CDR2 YYREEE (reference sequence). The CDR3 consists of 16 residues. The full variable domain, its missing parts supplied by reference TRBV5-4 and TRBJ2-5, is ETGVTQSPTHLIKTRGQQVTLRCSSQSGHNTVSWYQQALGQGPQFIFQYYREEENGRGNFPPRFSGLQFPNYSSELNVNALELDDSALYLCASSSGDTEYQETQYFGPGTRLLVL.

This rearrangement joins TRBV21-1 to TRBJ1-3. TRBV21-1 is described as a pseudogene. There are 16 residues in the CDR3. The CDR3 reads CASSKGRLRSGNTIYF. The DNA of the CDR3 is TGTGCCAGCAGCAAAGGGCGGTTGAGGTCTGGAAACACCATATATTTT.

The chain uses TRBV7-2 and TRBJ2-7; 7 nucleotides align to TRBD1. Looked up from germline, CDR1 is SGHTA and CDR2 is FQGNSA. The junction had 3 bases not matched to a gene; V was cut back by 2 bases and J by 5 bases. This CDR3 contains 13 residues. The CDR3 protein is CASSLIQGNEQYF. The CDR3 nucleotides read TGTGCCAGCAGCTTAATACAGGGGAACGAGCAGTACTTC.

Note on this clone: At the DNA level, this CDR3 is encoded by other sequences in the same sample as well. V gene TRBV11-2 combines with J gene TRBJ1-1; D might be TRBD1 (5 bases). The CDR3 length is 13 residues. Germline lookup yields CDR1 SGHAT and CDR2 FQNNGV. Trimming stripped 3 bases from V and 1 base from J, with 6 bases between. The CDR3 sequence: CASSLGRNTEAFF. The DNA of the CDR3 is TGTGCCAGCAGCTTGGGACGGAACACTGAAGCTTTCTTT. Drawing the rest from reference TRBV11-2 and TRBJ1-1, the complete variable domain is EAGVAQSPRYKIIEKRQSVAFWCNPISGHATLYWYQQILGQGPKLLIQFQNNGVVDDSQLPKDRFSAERLKGVDSTLKIQPAKLEDSAVYLCASSLGRNTEAFFGQGTRLTVV.

J is TRBJ2-5 and V is TRBV7-6, with 9 bases fitting TRBD1. CDR3 length: 16 amino acids. V lost 5 bases to trimming and J lost 4 bases; unmatched junction nucleotides: 11. CDR1 is SGHVS and CDR2 is FNYEAQ in the germline V gene. For the CDR3, the DNA is TGTGCCAGCAGCCCATTATTCGGACAGGGGACAGAGACCCAGTACTTC. Protein: CASSPLFGQGTETQYF.

The V and J genes are TRBV2 and TRBJ2-7; D is ambiguous. Germline lookup yields CDR1 SNHLY and CDR2 FYNNEI. This CDR3 has 14 residues. Trimming took off 1 base at V and 0 bases at J, with 7 bases between the two ends. Here the CDR3 DNA reads TGTGCCAGCAGTGAAGGGGCCAGCTCCTACGAGCAGTACTTC. As protein: CASSEGASSYEQYF.

The V gene is TRBV4-2, the J gene TRBJ1-3, with TRBD1 identical over 9 bases. Germline-derived CDR1 and CDR2 are LGHNA and YNFKEQ. The CDR3 contains 16 residues. V gave up 0 bases and J gave up 4 bases; unmatched junction bases: 4. The CDR3: CASSQEGGTGGNTIYF. In DNA, the CDR3 is TGTGCCAGCAGCCAAGAGGGCGGGACAGGGGGAAACACCATATATTTT.

The chain joins TRBV25-1 to TRBJ1-5; D gene unclear. Deletions cut 2 bases from V and 9 bases from J, with 11 bases between. Germline V CDR1 and CDR2: MGHDK, SYGVNS. This CDR3 is built from 13 residues. The CDR3 bases are TGTGCCAGCAGTGAAGGGCCGACCGCGCCCCAGCATTTT. This sequence encodes CASSEGPTAPQHF.

This chain joins TRBV7-2 and TRBJ1-1, with D possibly TRBD1 on 6 matching bases. Trimming shortened V by 5 bases and J by 0 bases, and 13 bases separated the two germline ends. Looked up from germline, CDR1 is SGHTA and CDR2 is FQGNSA. The CDR3 has 15 amino acids. CDR3 in amino acids: CASSPVGGMNTEAFF. Here the CDR3 DNA reads TGTGCCAGCAGCCCGGTAGGGGGAATGAACACTGAAGCTTTCTTT.

This chain links TRBV7-9 with TRBJ2-7; 8 nucleotides line up with TRBD1. This CDR3 comprises 14 residues. V lost 4 bases to trimming and J lost 2 bases; unmatched junction nucleotides: 4. Germline assignment: CDR1 SEHNR and CDR2 FQNEAQ (reference sequence). The chain's CDR3 is CASSSGQGTYEQYF. The DNA of the CDR3 is TGTGCCAGCAGCTCAGGACAGGGCACCTACGAGCAGTACTTC. Complete variable domain (other parts from reference TRBV7-9 and TRBJ2-7): DTGVSQNPRHKITKRGQNVTFRCDPISEHNRLYWYRQTLGQGPEFLTYFQNEAQLEKSRLLSDRFSAERPKGSFSTLEIQRTEQGDSAMYLCASSSGQGTYEQYFGPGTRLTVT.

The chain couples TRBV19 to TRBJ1-1; tentative D call: TRBD1 (5 bases). From germline, CDR1 is LNHDA and CDR2 SQIVND (reference sequence). CDR3 length: 13 amino acids. Trimming removed 8 bases from V and 4 bases from J, with 14 bases in between. CDR3 sequence reads: CASSLGESTEAFF. For the CDR3, the DNA is TGTGCCAGTTCCCTGGGGGAGAGCACTGAAGCTTTCTTT.

The chain employs TRBV29-1 and TRBJ2-2, with D maybe TRBD1 (5 bases). There are 14 residues in the CDR3. The V gene lost 5 bases and the J gene lost 2 bases, with 12 bases spanning the gap. Germline CDR1 SQVTM, CDR2 ANQGSEA. As DNA, the CDR3 is TGCAGCGTTTATTTAGGGGTTAACACCGGGGAGCTGTTTTTT. Translating it yields CSVYLGVNTGELFF.

This clone was observed once. The chain links TRBV23-1 to TRBJ1-3; no reliable D call. TRBV23-1 falls under the ORF class, with uncertain function. Trimming cost V 3 bases and J 0 bases, with 9 bases left between them. The CDR3 is made up of 15 amino acids. CDR3 loop: CASSQPGDSGNTIYF. The CDR3 nucleotides read TGCGCCAGCAGTCAGCCCGGGGACTCTGGAAACACCATATATTTT.

The gene calls are TRBV18 and TRBJ2-2, with TRBD1 matching 10 bases. Germline-derived CDR1 and CDR2 are KGHSH and LQKENI. The V segment lost 1 base and the J segment 5 bases; nucleotides outside the gene matches: 7. This CDR3 contains 17 residues. The CDR3 protein is CASSPQETGGATGELFF. The CDR3 DNA follows: TGTGCCAGCTCACCACAGGAGACAGGGGGCGCAACCGGGGAGCTGTTTTTT. The full variable domain, rest sourced from reference TRBV18 and TRBJ2-2, is NAGVMQNPRHLVRRRGQEARLRCSPMKGHSHVYWYRQLPEEGLKFMVYLQKENIIDESGMPKERFSAEFPKEGPSILRIQQVVRGDSAAYFCASSPQETGGATGELFFGEGSRLTVL.